This is a list of T cell receptor beta chains from one sample in a study of cytomegalovirus exposure and HLA in healthy donors. Sequencing used immunoSEQ multiplex PCR; TCRdb keeps in-frame clones, though not all of them. Of roughly 120,000 clones in the sample, 70% to 85% are singletons; the top ten hold approximately 2.7%. The sequenced material came from PBMCs. Every receptor here comes from a woman aged 18-35 years in good health and CMV-seronegative. The CDR3 runs from the conserved cysteine through the conserved F or W. The D gene is left open where the match is weak. Where a row states a size, it is once, few, many or the class of an expanded clone; other rows omit it.

v_gene	j_gene	abundance	d_gene	CDR3nt	CDR3aa
TRBV5-1	TRBJ2-7	NA	NA	TGCGCCAGCAGCTTGAACGGCAGGCCAACCTACGAGCAGTACTTC	CASSLNGRPTYEQYF
TRBV7-9	TRBJ2-7	NA	NA	TGTGCCAGCAGCCAACATAGCGTCCCCTACGAGCAGTACTTC	CASSQHSVPYEQYF
TRBV28	TRBJ2-6	NA	NA	TGTGCCAGCAGTTCTCCGAGGGGGGCCAACGTCCTGACTTTC	CASSSPRGANVLTF
TRBV5-4	TRBJ2-2	NA	NA	TGTGCCAGCAGCGTAGACCTAGCGCTTCCCGGGGAGCTGTTTTTT	CASSVDLALPGELFF
TRBV28	TRBJ1-5	NA	NA	TGTGCCAGCAGTTTGGGCAATGTAGGCAATCAGCCCCAGCATTTT	CASSLGNVGNQPQHF
TRBV27	TRBJ1-1	few	NA	TGTGCCAGCGGGAGGGGCCAGAACACTGAAGCTTTCTTT	CASGRGQNTEAFF
TRBV5-5	TRBJ1-5	NA	TRBD1	TGTGCCAGCAGCTTTTGGGACAGGGGCAATCAGCCCCAGCATTTT	CASSFWDRGNQPQHF
TRBV19	TRBJ2-2	NA	TRBD1	TGTGCCAGTAGTATCGCCGTACAGGGGGCGCGCTCCGGGGAGCTGTTTTTT	CASSIAVQGARSGELFF
TRBV29-1	TRBJ2-1	NA	NA	TGCAGCGTCGCCGGAGGGGCACGGAACAATGAGCAGTTCTTC	CSVAGGARNNEQFF
TRBV4-2	TRBJ2-3	NA	TRBD2	TGTGCCAGCAGCCAAGTCGTGGGGGAGCGGGGAGATGCAGATACGCAGTATTTT	CASSQVVGERGDADTQYF
TRBV7-8	TRBJ1-1	NA	NA	TGTGCCAGCACCCTACTTCAGGGGCTTGAAGCTTTCTTT	CASTLLQGLEAFF
TRBV4-1	TRBJ1-1	NA	NA	TGCGCCAGCAGGTACCTACAGGGTAGCACTGAAGCTTTCTTT	CASRYLQGSTEAFF
TRBV6-5	TRBJ1-1	few	TRBD1	TGTGCCAGCAGTTACACACAGGGGACTGAAGCTTTCTTT	CASSYTQGTEAFF
TRBV28	TRBJ2-5	NA	TRBD2	TGTGCCAGCCAGGGGCGGGAGGGCGAGACCCAGTACTTC	CASQGREGETQYF
TRBV19	TRBJ1-5	NA	NA	TGTGCCAGTAGTATATCAGGACAAAGCAATCAGCCCCAGCATTTT	CASSISGQSNQPQHF
TRBV4-1	TRBJ1-5	NA	TRBD1	TGCGCCAGCAGCCAAGATGACAGGGTAAGACAGCCCCAGCATTTT	CASSQDDRVRQPQHF
TRBV18	TRBJ1-1	NA	NA	TGTGCCAGCTCAATTGACAGACCGAACACTGAAGCTTTCTTT	CASSIDRPNTEAFF
TRBV30	TRBJ1-4	NA	TRBD1	TGTGCCTGGAGTCGACAGGGAGGTGAAAAACTGTTTTTT	CAWSRQGGEKLFF
TRBV7-6	TRBJ2-3	NA	TRBD2	TGTGCCAGCAGCGACCGAGCGGGACTAGCGGGGGGAACGCAGTATTTT	CASSDRAGLAGGTQYF
TRBV5-1	TRBJ1-6	NA	NA	TGCGCCAGCAGCGAGACGGAGAATTCACCCCTCCACTTT	CASSETENSPLHF
TRBV4-1	TRBJ1-1	NA	NA	TGCGCCAGCAGGGGTCTACTCAGAGGTACTGAAGCTTTCTTT	CASRGLLRGTEAFF
TRBV28	TRBJ1-5	NA	NA	TGTGCCAGCATCCTGAGTCTCGCAAATCAGCCCCAGCATTTT	CASILSLANQPQHF
TRBV1	TRBJ1-2	NA	NA	TGCACCAGCAGCCAAGCTCGGGCAGGGGGCAGATATGGCTACACCTTC	CTSSQARAGGRYGYTF